The rows below give T cell receptor beta chains drawn from one sample of a study of memory CD4+ T cells and cytomegalovirus serostatus. The assay was immunoSEQ multiplex PCR, and TCRdb's table has in-frame clones only and misses some. The sample consists of 55,000 to 65,000 clones, around 76% of them appearing once. The sequenced sample was memory CD4+ T cells from blood. Receptors were obtained from an adult in good health and CMV-seronegative. The CDR3 runs from the conserved cysteine through the conserved F or W. Fields, in order: CDR3 protein, J gene, CDR3 length, V gene.

CDR3: CASSLDRSRTDNSPLHF
J: TRBJ1-6
length: 17
V: TRBV5-1

CDR3: CASSLTTTNSNQPQHF
J: TRBJ1-5
length: 16
V: TRBV28

CDR3: CASSQGQRTETQYF
J: TRBJ2-5
length: 14
V: TRBV7-9

CDR3: CSAETGNEQYF
J: TRBJ2-7
length: 11
V: TRBV20-1

CDR3: CASSLRETQYF
J: TRBJ2-5
length: 11
V: TRBV5-1

CDR3: CSVNTGQANTEAFF
J: TRBJ1-1
length: 14
V: TRBV29-1

CDR3: CASSRGGGFSGTEAFF
J: TRBJ1-1
length: 16
V: TRBV11-3

CDR3: CASSVRTSGGRDEQFF
J: TRBJ2-1
length: 16
V: TRBV9

CDR3: CASSYINEQFF
J: TRBJ2-1
length: 11
V: TRBV7-2

CDR3: CATRGGQMNTEAFF
J: TRBJ1-1
length: 14
V: TRBV10-3

CDR3: CASSPRIAGIEQYF
J: TRBJ2-7
length: 14
V: TRBV9

CDR3: CASSPWGGGPYEQYF
J: TRBJ2-7
length: 15
V: TRBV7-9

CDR3: CASARDWGDNSPLHF
J: TRBJ1-6
length: 15
V: TRBV6-4

CDR3: CATSPQGWDLAKNIQYF
J: TRBJ2-4
length: 17
V: TRBV15

CDR3: CASSANQGTEAFF
J: TRBJ1-1
length: 13
V: TRBV19

CDR3: CASSLSGIGGYTF
J: TRBJ1-2
length: 13
V: TRBV28

CDR3: CASSQGAGNTGELFF
J: TRBJ2-2
length: 15
V: TRBV4-3

CDR3: CASRLDRTSTDTQYF
J: TRBJ2-3
length: 15
V: TRBV7-2

CDR3: CASRKTVSNQPQHF
J: TRBJ1-5
length: 14
V: TRBV6-6

CDR3: CATMGPTEAFF
J: TRBJ1-1
length: 11
V: TRBV28

CDR3: CASSPSRAVNTEAFF
J: TRBJ1-1
length: 15
V: TRBV11-2

CDR3: CAGAEGGRTQPQHF
J: TRBJ1-5
length: 14
V: TRBV25-1

CDR3: CASSPSGGTTEAFF
J: TRBJ1-1
length: 14
V: TRBV11-3

CDR3: CASSFTGLAEETQYF
J: TRBJ2-5
length: 15
V: TRBV5-1

CDR3: CASSQDLLAGVDTQYF
J: TRBJ2-3
length: 16
V: TRBV14

CDR3: CASSLEGGQVNSPLHF
J: TRBJ1-6
length: 16
V: TRBV5-1

CDR3: CASNRSQPQHF
J: TRBJ1-5
length: 11
V: TRBV27

CDR3: CASSMGQGQSFRGANVLTF
J: TRBJ2-6
length: 19
V: TRBV5-5

CDR3: CASSLKETQYF
J: TRBJ2-5
length: 11
V: TRBV11-2

CDR3: CASTGQNTEAFF
J: TRBJ1-1
length: 12
V: TRBV28

CDR3: CASSYSNPGHTEAFF
J: TRBJ1-1
length: 15
V: TRBV6-5

CDR3: CAISVAGQGNYGYTF
J: TRBJ1-2
length: 15
V: TRBV10-3

CDR3: CASSYGLGGRGNTIYF
J: TRBJ1-3
length: 16
V: TRBV6-6